A selection of T cell receptor beta chains follows, all from one sample in a study of shared clonotypes between healthy human individuals. Only in-frame clones appear in the TCRdb table, and some are missing; sequencing was by immunoSEQ multiplex PCR. Of hundreds of thousands of clones listed, around 90% are singletons. Specimen: naive CD8+ T cells sorted from blood. These receptor sequences come from a man aged 25-45 years in good health. Each CDR3 is given with its conserved first and last residue. A D gene is named only where the DNA matches it firmly. Some rows have no size entry. The others give once, few or many, or a class for an expanded clone.

>TRBJ2-3|NA|14|NA|TRBV27
CASSFVGVPDTQYF
TGTGCCAGCAGTTTTGTGGGGGTGCCAGATACGCAGTATTTT
>TRBJ2-3|NA|18|NA|TRBV19
CASRSITRQGGTLDTQYF
TGTGCCAGTAGATCGATCACCCGACAGGGAGGTACGCTAGATACGCAGTATTTT
>TRBJ2-3|TRBD2|13|NA|TRBV12-5
CASVTSGTDTQYF
TGTGCTAGTGTGACTAGCGGGACAGATACGCAGTATTTT
>TRBJ2-3|NA|14|NA|TRBV7-9
CASTRQSDADTQYF
TGTGCCAGCACCCGACAGTCGGACGCAGATACGCAGTATTTT
>TRBJ2-2|NA|16|NA|TRBV6-6
CASSYRDNRLTGELFF
TGTGCCAGCAGTTACCGGGACAATAGGCTGACCGGGGAGCTGTTTTTT
>TRBJ2-7|TRBD2|16|NA|TRBV28
CASSLSSGSIDHEQYF
TGTGCCAGCAGTTTGAGTAGCGGGAGTATTGACCACGAGCAGTACTTC
>TRBJ1-5|NA|15|once|TRBV6-5
CASSYSYIQNQPQHF
TGTGCCAGCAGTTACTCCTACATACAGAATCAGCCCCAGCATTTT
>TRBJ2-1|NA|15|NA|TRBV6-4
CASSDSRPGYNEQFF
TGTGCCAGCAGTGACTCGAGGCCCGGCTATAATGAGCAGTTCTTC
>TRBJ2-2|NA|15|NA|TRBV12-5
CASGPGVAASGELFF
TGTGCTAGTGGTCCAGGGGTCGCGGCTTCCGGGGAGCTGTTTTTT
>TRBJ2-1|NA|17|NA|TRBV2
CASSEALGERSYNEQFF
TGTGCCAGCAGTGAAGCGTTAGGAGAGCGGTCCTACAATGAGCAGTTCTTC
>TRBJ1-2|NA|14|NA|TRBV28
CASSRRSYYYGYTF
TGTGCCAGCAGTCGTCGGTCTTACTACTATGGCTACACCTTC
>TRBJ1-4|NA|16|NA|TRBV6-1
CASSEAWTAINEKLFF
TGTGCCAGCAGTGAAGCATGGACAGCGATTAATGAAAAACTGTTTTTT
>TRBJ2-7|NA|12|NA|TRBV6-1
CASSDSLYEQYF
TGTGCCAGCAGTGATTCCTTATACGAGCAGTACTTC
>TRBJ2-2|TRBD2|17|NA|TRBV9
CASSLRTSGRVTGELFF
TGTGCCAGCAGCCTCCGGACTAGCGGGAGGGTTACCGGGGAGCTGTTTTTT
>TRBJ1-2|TRBD1|11|once|TRBV19
CASGTGLGYTF
TGTGCCAGTGGGACAGGTCTTGGCTACACCTTC
>TRBJ1-1|TRBD1|17|NA|TRBV5-1
CASSPGQGGLRNTEAFF
TGCGCCAGCAGCCCCGGACAGGGGGGGCTTCGGAACACTGAAGCTTTCTTT
>TRBJ2-3|TRBD1|15|NA|TRBV15
CATSPRQGRTDTQYF
TGTGCCACCAGCCCAAGACAGGGGCGCACAGATACGCAGTATTTT
>TRBJ1-2|NA|15|NA|TRBV27
CASSSGDLIGGGYTF
TGTGCCAGCAGTTCAGGGGACCTCATTGGGGGTGGCTACACCTTC
>TRBJ2-1|NA|9|NA|TRBV10-1
CASTHDQFF
TGCGCCAGCACCCACGACCAGTTCTTC
>TRBJ2-7|TRBD2|14|NA|TRBV25-1
CASSESGGAREQYF
TGTGCCAGCAGTGAATCCGGGGGGGCGCGGGAGCAGTACTTC
>TRBJ2-7|TRBD1|15|NA|TRBV7-9
CASSLGGTGGYEQYF
TGTGCCAGCAGCCTAGGGGGGACAGGGGGCTACGAGCAGTACTTC
>TRBJ2-2|NA|13|NA|TRBV5-6
CASSLGSPGELFF
TGTGCCAGCAGCTTGGGGAGTCCCGGGGAGCTGTTTTTT
>TRBJ1-1|TRBD1|16|NA|TRBV11-2
CASSPWTGGKSGEAFF
TGTGCCAGCAGCCCGTGGACAGGGGGCAAGTCTGGTGAAGCTTTCTTT
>TRBJ1-2|NA|14|NA|TRBV6-5
CASSPGRLYAGYTF
TGTGCCAGCAGCCCCGGGCGGCTATACGCCGGCTACACCTTC
>TRBJ2-3|TRBD1|13|NA|TRBV13
CASNEGARDTQYF
TGTGCCAGCAACGAGGGGGCGCGAGATACGCAGTATTTT
>TRBJ2-5|NA|14|NA|TRBV27
CASSSITGEETQYF
TGTGCCAGCAGTTCCATAACTGGGGAAGAGACCCAGTACTTC
>TRBJ2-3|NA|14|NA|TRBV27
CASSLPGATDTQYF
TGTGCCAGCAGTTTACCAGGTGCCACAGATACGCAGTATTTT
>TRBJ2-2|TRBD1|18|NA|TRBV25-1
CASSIVNRDRVETGELFF
TGTGCCAGCAGTATTGTAAACCGGGACAGGGTGGAAACCGGGGAGCTGTTTTTT
>TRBJ2-7|TRBD2|15|NA|TRBV7-9
CASSRATAGVYEQYF
TGTGCCAGCAGCCGCGCGACGGCGGGAGTATACGAGCAGTACTTC
>TRBJ2-7|TRBD2|15|NA|TRBV27
CASSLGLAASYEQYF
TGTGCCAGCAGTTTGGGACTAGCGGCTTCCTACGAGCAGTACTTC
>TRBJ2-1|TRBD2|16|NA|TRBV19
CASSIDGGRTTNEQFF
TGTGCCAGTAGTATCGATGGCGGGAGGACGACCAATGAGCAGTTCTTC
>TRBJ1-2|NA|13|NA|TRBV7-9
CASSFDSSYGYTF
TGTGCCAGCAGCTTCGACAGCAGCTATGGCTACACCTTC
>TRBJ2-3|NA|13|NA|TRBV29-1
CSVFWARTDTQYF
TGCAGCGTTTTCTGGGCCCGCACAGATACGCAGTATTTT
>TRBJ2-1|TRBD2|16|NA|TRBV7-9
CASSNPGTSGINEQFF
TGTGCCAGCAGCAACCCCGGGACTAGCGGAATCAATGAGCAGTTCTTC
>TRBJ2-1|NA|13|NA|TRBV27
CASSSGVGPGQFF
TGTGCCAGCAGTTCGGGAGTAGGTCCGGGGCAGTTCTTC
>TRBJ2-2|TRBD2|14|NA|TRBV7-9
CATGTSGITGELFF
TGTGCTACCGGGACTAGCGGGATAACCGGGGAGCTGTTTTTT
>TRBJ2-1|TRBD2|17|once|TRBV18
CASSGLAGGGVHNEQFF
TGTGCCAGCTCAGGACTAGCGGGAGGAGGGGTCCACAATGAGCAGTTCTTC
>TRBJ2-1|NA|16|NA|TRBV27
CASSLLQRAQGNEQFF
TGTGCCAGCAGTTTATTGCAACGGGCTCAGGGGAATGAGCAGTTCTTC
>TRBJ2-7|TRBD1|12|NA|TRBV28
CASSTDREEQYF
TGTGCCAGCAGTACCGACAGGGAGGAGCAGTACTTC
>TRBJ2-3|TRBD2|17|NA|TRBV13
CASSSWGSGRAVDTQYF
TGTGCCAGCAGTTCTTGGGGTAGCGGGAGGGCCGTAGATACGCAGTATTTT
>TRBJ1-1|NA|14|once|TRBV29-1
CSVLEVGRGTEAFF
TGCAGCGTACTGGAGGTGGGTCGGGGCACTGAAGCTTTCTTT
>TRBJ2-3|TRBD2|18|NA|TRBV6-1
CASSEGLAGALSTDTQYF
TGTGCCAGCAGTGAAGGACTAGCGGGAGCGCTTAGCACAGATACGCAGTATTTT